The TCR beta chain under discussion was sequenced for a study of tumor-infiltrating lymphocytes in primary liver carcinoma. Concerning this clonotype itself: One junction end does not reproduce the germline sequence, and a read error may be involved.

Unsorted whole blood supplied the blood RNA, and germline DNA was isolated too. Total RNA amounting to 450 to 500 ng was the source from which TCR beta cDNA was made with a constant-region primer. Slightly modified ARM-PCR, run as three nested multiplex PCR rounds, produced the TCR beta libraries. It was with TRBV1-TRBV30 forward primers and a C-beta reverse primer that the first two PCR rounds were run, at about 9 cycles each. MiXCR was run by TCRdb on the multiplex PCR reads, yielding one entry per CDR3 protein. Here the sample spans 330,000 or so distinct CDR3 sequences, 65% being singletons. Germline V CDR1 and CDR2: MNHNY, SVGAGI (reference sequence). The CDR3 is 12 residues long.

V usage is TRBV6-6 and J usage is TRBJ2-2, with D unresolved. The sequence came from a man in his forties or fifties with primary liver carcinoma and hepatitis B virus infection. Sequencing input: peripheral blood. The CDR3 reads CAGSVDSGELFF. In DNA form, the CDR3 reads TGTGCCGGCAGTGTAGACTCCGGGGAGCTGTTTTTT.